The 20 T cell receptor beta chains given below trace back to one sample, sequenced in a study of glioma-infiltrating T cells after dendritic cell vaccination. The protocol was immunoSEQ multiplex PCR, while the TCRdb copy is restricted to in-frame clones and leaves out a portion. The sample has 85,000 to 95,000 clones; more than 75% are singletons. This material consisted of blood, taken before dendritic cell vaccination. The receptors were sampled from a human donor with glioblastoma.

The V call is TRBV15, the J call TRBJ2-3; 13 nucleotides line up with TRBD2. This CDR3 spans 16 amino acids. The germline V gene encodes CDR1 LNHNV and CDR2 YYDKDF (reference sequence). Trimming cost V 0 bases and J 6 bases; bases outside gene matches: 3. The CDR3 DNA reads TGTGCCACCAGCAGAGATGGACTAGCGGGGGTCGATACGCAGTATTTT. Translated: CATSRDGLAGVDTQYF.

This clone was counted once. J is TRBJ2-7 and V is TRBV21-1; no check of the table's D call, TRBD2, against the DNA was made. TRBV21-1 is a pseudogene. The CDR3 runs to 12 residues. The CDR3 spells CASNLSGYEQYF. DNA for the CDR3: TGTGCCAGCAACTTGAGCGGCTACGAGCAGTACTTC.

The chain employs TRBV9 and TRBJ1-1; D is ambiguous. CDR3 length: 15 amino acids. V lost 3 bases and J lost 0, with 12 bases in between. Germline CDR1 reads SGDLS; CDR2 reads YYNGEE. Here the CDR3 DNA reads TGTGCCAGCAGCGCCCCCACATTGATGAACACTGAAGCTTTCTTT. The encoded protein is CASSAPTLMNTEAFF.

V is TRBV27 and J is TRBJ2-2, with D possibly TRBD1 on 6 matching bases. This CDR3 spans 13 amino acids. Germline-derived CDR1 and CDR2 are MNHEY and SMNVEV (reference sequence). With 8 bases removed from V and 4 bases from J, the gap between germline ends came to 11 bases. CDR3 nucleotides: TGTGCCAGCGAGGGACAACTCACCGGGGAGCTGTTTTTT. Its protein product is CASEGQLTGELFF.

The gene calls are TRBV5-1 and TRBJ1-5; TRBD1 matches 12 bases. Germline CDR1 is SGHRS and CDR2 is YFSETQ. Trimming at V came to 0 bases and at J to 3 bases, leaving 1 base not matched to a gene. The CDR3 covers 16 residues. CDR3 nucleotide sequence: TGCGCCAGCAGCTTGGGGGGACAGGGGGCCAATCAGCCCCAGCATTTT. Its translation is CASSLGGQGANQPQHF.

The chain is built from TRBV9 and TRBJ2-7; 7 bases agree with TRBD2. The CDR3 covers 16 residues. With 0 bases clipped from V and 4 bases from J, the junction kept 10 bases outside the gene matches. Germline V CDR1 and CDR2: SGDLS, YYNGEE. The CDR3 coding sequence is TGTGCCAGCAGCGTAGCGGCTGGGACTACCGAGTACGAGCAGTACTTC. Protein product: CASSVAAGTTEYEQYF.

This chain joins TRBV9 and TRBJ2-5; D is possibly TRBD2 (5 bases). Deletions cut 0 bases from V and 5 bases from J, with 14 bases between. Germline loops: CDR1 SGDLS, CDR2 YYNGEE. CDR3 length: 15 amino acids. Here the CDR3 DNA reads TGTGCCAGCAGCGTAGCTAAGCTAGCTGGCGAGACCCAGTACTTC. Translating gives CASSVAKLAGETQYF.

The CDR3, as DNA: TGTGCCAGTAGTTTCTCCGGGACTAGCGGGGGGACAGCCTACGAGCAGTACTTC. It encodes CASSFSGTSGGTAYEQYF. The rearrangement uses TRBV19 and TRBJ2-7; 15 bases align to TRBD2. Germline CDR1 and CDR2: LNHDA and SQIVND (reference sequence). The CDR3 has 18 residues. V was clipped by 5 bases and J by 2 bases; unmatched bases: 10. The whole variable domain, remainder taken from reference TRBV19 and TRBJ2-7, is DGGITQSPKYLFRKEGQNVTLSCEQNLNHDAMYWYRQDPGQGLRLIYYSQIVNDFQKGDIAEGYSVSREKKESFPLTVTSAQKNPTAFYLCASSFSGTSGGTAYEQYFGPGTRLTVT.

The DNA for the CDR3 is TGTGCCATACGAGCGAGCTCCTATAATTCACCCCTCCACTTT. Translating it yields CAIRASSYNSPLHF. J is TRBJ1-6 and V is TRBV6-5; D unresolved. Germline lookup yields CDR1 MNHEY and CDR2 SVGAGI. V was cut by 10 bases and J by 0 bases, with 10 bases left in between. The CDR3 length is 14 residues.

This chain links TRBV6-6 with TRBJ2-1; 9 nucleotides agree with TRBD2. J was trimmed by 5 bases and V by 6 bases; bases with no gene match: 2. Germline CDR1 and CDR2: MNHNY and SVGAGI (reference sequence). The CDR3 consists of 13 residues. CDR3 sequence reads: CASRTSGNNEQFF. The CDR3 DNA reads TGTGCCAGCAGGACTAGCGGAAACAATGAGCAGTTCTTC.

The rearrangement uses TRBV4-1 and TRBJ1-5, with no clear D. The ends were cut back, 4 bases at V and 0 bases at J, with 10 bases in the middle. This CDR3 contains 15 residues. Germline values: CDR1 MGHRA, CDR2 YSYEKL. Here the CDR3 DNA reads TGCGCCAGCAGCCTGACACCATATAGCAATCAGCCCCAGCATTTT. Its translation is CASSLTPYSNQPQHF.

The chain is built from TRBV11-2 and TRBJ2-7; TRBD1 might be the D (5 bases). Between the trimmed V and J ends, which lost 8 bases and 3 bases, there was a span of 20 bases. This CDR3 has 15 amino acids. Per the germline V gene, CDR1 is SGHAT and CDR2 is FQNNGV. For the CDR3, the DNA is TGTGCCAGCGGTCCTACAGGTTTCCCGAACTACGAGCAGTACTTC. This codes for CASGPTGFPNYEQYF. Supplemented by reference TRBV11-2 and TRBJ2-7, the full variable domain reads EAGVAQSPRYKIIEKRQSVAFWCNPISGHATLYWYQQILGQGPKLLIQFQNNGVVDDSQLPKDRFSAERLKGVDSTLKIQPAKLEDSAVYLCASGPTGFPNYEQYFGPGTRLTVT.

In this sample, this clone turned up a few times. J is TRBJ2-5 and V is TRBV5-1, with 10 nucleotides matching TRBD2. J lost 5 bases, V lost 4 bases, and 11 bases had no gene match. The length of the CDR3 is 16 residues. CDR1 and CDR2 from the germline V gene are SGHRS and YFSETQ. CDR3 coding DNA: TGCGCCAGCAGCAATAGCGGGGGGCCGACCCGGGAGACCCAGTACTTC. This sequence encodes CASSNSGGPTRETQYF.

This chain links TRBV25-1 with TRBJ2-5, with TRBD2 matching 13 bases. From germline, CDR1 is MGHDK and CDR2 SYGVNS. This CDR3 is 18 amino acids long. V shed 8 bases, J shed 4 bases, and the junction held 16 bases outside the gene matches. CDR3 sequence (DNA): TGTGCCAGCCAGGGCCCGGGGACTAGCGGGGCCCACGTAGAGACCCAGTACTTC. This gives the protein CASQGPGTSGAHVETQYF.

This clone was detected a few times. This chain connects TRBV6-5 to TRBJ2-7; 7 nucleotides align to TRBD2. The CDR3 is 15 residues long. Germline V gives CDR1 MNHEY, CDR2 SVGAGI. Trimming removed 5 bases from V and 3 bases from J; junction bases left unmatched: 10. In nucleotides, the CDR3 is TGTGCCAGCAGTCCTACTAGCGCTATAGACTACGAGCAGTACTTC. This gives the protein CASSPTSAIDYEQYF.

The chain joins TRBV7-9 to TRBJ2-5; 13 bases align to TRBD2. Germline CDR1 SEHNR, CDR2 FQNEAQ (reference sequence). This CDR3 contains 14 residues. The V segment lost 1 base and the J segment 13 bases; nucleotides outside the gene matches: 6. In DNA, the CDR3 is TGTGCCAGCAGCTTAGGCGGACTAGCGGGAGTAGGGTACTTC. Amino acid sequence: CASSLGGLAGVGYF.

The gene calls are TRBV28 and TRBJ2-7; a possible D gene is TRBD1 (7 bases). Germline V gives CDR1 MDHEN, CDR2 SYDVKM. V was clipped by 8 bases and J by 0 bases, with 20 bases between them. There are 16 residues in the CDR3. This CDR3 reads CASLGLNSGGSYEQYF. The CDR3 coding sequence is TGTGCCAGCTTGGGACTGAACTCAGGGGGCTCCTACGAGCAGTACTTC. Complete variable domain (other parts from reference TRBV28 and TRBJ2-7): DVKVTQSSRYLVKRTGEKVFLECVQDMDHENMFWYRQDPGLGLRLIYFSYDVKMKEKGDIPEGYSVSREKKERFSLILESASTNQTSMYLCASLGLNSGGSYEQYFGPGTRLTVT.

The gene calls are TRBV11-2 and TRBJ2-7; the match to TRBD1 covers 8 bases. Unmatched junction bases numbered 7, after V lost 5 bases and J lost 4 bases. There are 14 residues in the CDR3. CDR1 is SGHAT and CDR2 is FQNNGV in the germline V gene. This CDR3 reads CASSGHRDRYEQYF. CDR3 nucleotides: TGTGCCAGCAGCGGGCACCGGGACAGGTACGAGCAGTACTTC.

J is TRBJ2-1 and V is TRBV7-6; the match to TRBD1 covers 7 bases. The V and J ends lost 4 bases and 5 bases, in that order; junction bases with no gene match: 14. CDR1 SGHVS and CDR2 FNYEAQ come from the germline V gene. The CDR3 consists of 17 residues. In nucleotides, the CDR3 is TGTGCCAGCAGCTCACCGGGACAGTTACGGTGGGACAATGAGCAGTTCTTC. Protein sequence: CASSSPGQLRWDNEQFF. Full variable domain (outside the CDR3, taken from reference TRBV7-6 and TRBJ2-1): GAGVSQSPRYKVTKRGQDVALRCDPISGHVSLYWYRQALGQGPEFLTYFNYEAQQDKSGLPNDRFSAERPEGSISTLTIQRTEQRDSAMYRCASSSPGQLRWDNEQFFGPGTRLTVL.

The CDR3 loop is CASRDSPYGYTF. As DNA, the CDR3 is TGTGCCAGCAGGGACAGTCCCTATGGCTACACCTTC. The chain employs TRBV6-1 and TRBJ1-2, with D possibly being TRBD1 (6 bases). Germline CDR1 is MNHNS and CDR2 is SASEGT. This CDR3 comprises 12 residues. Deletions cut 6 bases from V and 4 bases from J, with 9 bases between.